A selection of T cell receptor beta chains follows, all from one sample in a study of beta chain features in type 1 diabetes. Libraries were prepared by immunoSEQ multiplex PCR; TCRdb keeps only in-frame clonotypes and omits some of them. Found here are about 400,000 clones, about 12% of them singletons; the top ten hold 0.008% to 0.011%. Sequences were obtained from naive CD4+ T cells from blood. The receptors derive from a young woman with type 1 diabetes. CDR3s include the opening cysteine and the closing phenylalanine or tryptophan. A D gene is named only where the DNA matches it firmly. Some rows mark clone size as missing; the rest say once, few, many or name a class of expanded clone.

NA TRBJ2-6 TRBV29-1 NA TGCAGCGTCGCAGGGGGGTCAGCTCATGGGGCCAACGTCCTGACTTTC CSVAGGSAHGANVLTF
few TRBJ1-3 TRBV29-1 NA TGCAGCGGTGTAGGAAACACCATATATTTT CSGVGNTIYF
few TRBJ2-7 TRBV7-2 TRBD1 TGTGCCAGCAGCTTACGACAGGGCGGCCACGAGCAGTACTTC CASSLRQGGHEQYF
few TRBJ2-7 TRBV7-3 NA TGTGCCAGCAGCTTATTTGGGGGGAGTTCCTACGAGCAGTACTTC CASSLFGGSSYEQYF
few TRBJ2-7 TRBV14 NA TGTGCCAGCAGTCGTCGTCTTGGTTGGAGGGACGAGCAGTACTTC CASSRRLGWRDEQYF
few TRBJ1-1 TRBV9 TRBD1 TGTGCCAGCAGCCCCCAGGGGGGAGAAGCTTTCTTT CASSPQGGEAFF
NA TRBJ2-6 TRBV7-9 TRBD1 TGTGCCAGCAGCGTCCGACAGGGGGGGATCTCTGGGGCCAACGTCCTGACTTTC CASSVRQGGISGANVLTF
few TRBJ2-1 TRBV25-1 NA TGTGCCAGCAGTAACCCAGCCCAGGCCTACAATGAGCAGTTCTTC CASSNPAQAYNEQFF
NA TRBJ2-5 TRBV19 NA TGTGCCAGTAGCTTACAGGCGTCCCAAGAGACCCAGTACTTC CASSLQASQETQYF
few TRBJ1-5 TRBV19 TRBD1 TGTGCCAGTACCCCGGGACAGGGGATAGGTCAGCCCCAGCATTTT CASTPGQGIGQPQHF
NA TRBJ2-7 TRBV11-2 NA TGTGCCAGCAGCCCGACAACAACCTACGAGCAGTACTTC CASSPTTTYEQYF
NA TRBJ2-1 TRBV9 TRBD2 TGTGCCAGCAGCGTTGTAGCGGGGCCTTCCTACAATGAGCAGTTCTTC CASSVVAGPSYNEQFF
NA TRBJ2-7 TRBV18 NA TGTGCCAGCTCTCCCAGTCCTCCGGGCTACGAGCAGTACTTC CASSPSPPGYEQYF
few TRBJ1-2 TRBV28 TRBD1 TGTGCCAGCAGACCTTCCGACAGGGATTTTGGCTACACCTTC CASRPSDRDFGYTF
NA TRBJ1-2 TRBV2 NA TGTGCCAGCAGGGCCACGACAGGTTGGACCTTC CASRATTGWTF
few TRBJ2-1 TRBV28 TRBD2 TGTGCCAGCAGTTTAAGCGGGACTAGGTTTGGGCAGTTCTTC CASSLSGTRFGQFF
NA TRBJ2-6 TRBV19 TRBD1 TGTGCCAGTAGTGACAGGGCTGGGGCCAACGTCCTGACTTTC CASSDRAGANVLTF
NA TRBJ1-5 TRBV19 TRBD1 TGTGCCAGTAGTATTCCTACCCGACTACGGACAGGGGAGGATCAGCCCCAGCATTTT CASSIPTRLRTGEDQPQHF
few TRBJ1-6 TRBV14 TRBD1 TGTGCCAGCAGCCTAAGGGGGACAGGGGCTACTTCACCCCTCCACTTT CASSLRGTGATSPLHF
NA TRBJ2-1 TRBV25-1 TRBD2 TGTGCCAGCAGGCCGGGACTAGCGGGACCTTCCTACAATGAGCAGTTCTTC CASRPGLAGPSYNEQFF
NA TRBJ2-1 TRBV6-6 NA TGTGCCAGCAGTTACTTGGGCGTTAATGAGCAGTTCTTC CASSYLGVNEQFF
NA TRBJ2-5 TRBV5-4 TRBD1 TGTGCCAGCAGCGGCCCGGGACAGGGAACCGAGACCCAGTACTTC CASSGPGQGTETQYF
NA TRBJ2-7 TRBV29-1 NA TGCAGCGCCCTGACAGAAACCTACGAGCAGTACTTC CSALTETYEQYF
NA TRBJ2-3 TRBV9 NA TGTGCCAGCAGCTTTCCGCCCGGGGCAGATACGCAGTATTTT CASSFPPGADTQYF
NA TRBJ1-1 TRBV25-1 NA TGTGCCAGCAGTGATTCCCCCAGTACAGGGAGCACTGAAGCTTTCTTT CASSDSPSTGSTEAFF
NA TRBJ2-1 TRBV29-1 NA TGCAGCGTGTTGGTCAGCTCCTACAATGAGCAGTTCTTC CSVLVSSYNEQFF
few TRBJ2-4 TRBV10-1 NA TGCGCCAGCAAGGTACTCAGGGAGTACTTC CASKVLREYF
NA TRBJ1-1 TRBV25-1 TRBD1 TGTGCCAGCCCCGACGGGACAGGGACGAACACTGAAGCTTTCTTT CASPDGTGTNTEAFF
few TRBJ1-4 TRBV10-3 NA TGTGCCATCAGTGAAAATGCGGGGGAAAAACTGTTTTTT CAISENAGEKLFF
few TRBJ2-3 TRBV30 TRBD2 TGTGCCTGGAGTGTTACCCGGACTAGCGGGCCTAGCACAGATACGCAGTATTTT CAWSVTRTSGPSTDTQYF
NA TRBJ2-6 TRBV30 NA TGTGCCGGCCGATCTGGGGCCAACGTCCTGACTTTC CAGRSGANVLTF
few TRBJ1-1 TRBV28 NA TGTGCCAGCAGTTGGGCGGGAATCACTGAAGCTTTCTTT CASSWAGITEAFF
NA TRBJ2-3 TRBV5-4 TRBD2 TGTGCCAGCAGTCAGCGACTAGCGGATAGCACAGATACGCAGTATTTT CASSQRLADSTDTQYF
NA TRBJ2-1 TRBV19 NA TGTGCCAGTAGTATAGATCCCACTAGCAAGCAGTTCTTC CASSIDPTSKQFF
few TRBJ2-5 TRBV27 NA TGTGCCAGCAGTAACAGGGCACAAGAGACCCAGTACTTC CASSNRAQETQYF
few TRBJ2-7 TRBV2 TRBD1 TGTGCCAGCATCGTTTGGGACAGGGGTAAGCAGTACTTC CASIVWDRGKQYF
NA TRBJ2-3 TRBV5-1 NA TGCGCCAGCAGGGGGGGGCTAAGTGCAGATACGCAGTATTTT CASRGGLSADTQYF
NA TRBJ2-1 TRBV29-1 NA TGCAGCGTTGGGGGCGGGGAGTCCTACAATGAGCAGTTCTTC CSVGGGESYNEQFF
once TRBJ2-7 TRBV4-1 TRBD2 TGCGCCAGCAGCCAAGTACCAATCAGCGGGACGAGCTCCTACGAGCAGTACTTC CASSQVPISGTSSYEQYF
NA TRBJ1-6 TRBV7-2 NA TGTGCCAGCAGCCCTCCCCGTGACAATAAGATCCTCCACTTT CASSPPRDNKILHF
few TRBJ1-1 TRBV9 TRBD1 TGTGCCAGCAGCGTTATGGACAGGGTCGGCACTGAAGCTTTCTTT CASSVMDRVGTEAFF
NA TRBJ1-1 TRBV28 NA TGTGCCAGCAGTTCCCCAGGGCGTAGGTACACTGAAGCTTTCTTT CASSSPGRRYTEAFF
NA TRBJ1-1 TRBV5-1 NA TGCGCCAGCAGCTTGGGATCGACAGTGAACACTGAAGCTTTCTTT CASSLGSTVNTEAFF
NA TRBJ1-5 TRBV7-9 TRBD1 TGTGCCAGCAGCTTTGGGACAGGTTCGGGCAATCAGCCCCAGCATTTT CASSFGTGSGNQPQHF
NA TRBJ1-3 TRBV11-3 NA TGTGCCAGCAGCGAGGTCACTGGAAACACCATATATTTT CASSEVTGNTIYF
few TRBJ2-1 TRBV9 NA TGTGCCAGCAGCCCCCGACTAGGCAATGAGCAGTTCTTC CASSPRLGNEQFF
few TRBJ1-1 TRBV4-3 NA TGCGCCAGCAGCCAAGGGGGCATGAACACTGAAGCTTTCTTT CASSQGGMNTEAFF
few TRBJ1-1 TRBV6-5 NA TGTGCCAGCAGTCTTTCCGGACTGATCACTGAAGCTTTCTTT CASSLSGLITEAFF
NA TRBJ2-3 TRBV28 NA TGTGCCAGCAGTTTATTGGGACAAGTTACGCAGTATTTT CASSLLGQVTQYF
NA TRBJ2-3 TRBV9 NA TGTGCCAGCAGCACTAGGGTCAACACAGATACGCAGTATTTT CASSTRVNTDTQYF
few TRBJ1-5 TRBV19 TRBD1 TGTGCCAGTAGTATAACAGGGGTGGACAATCAGCCCCAGCATTTT CASSITGVDNQPQHF
NA TRBJ1-1 TRBV11-3 NA TGTGCCAGCAGCACGGCGGGGGGGGACACTGAAGCTTTCTTT CASSTAGGDTEAFF
NA TRBJ1-3 TRBV29-1 NA TGCAGCGTTGCAGGGCGGTTCTTGGATGGAAACACCATATATTTT CSVAGRFLDGNTIYF
NA TRBJ2-3 TRBV7-9 TRBD2 TGTGCCAGCAGCTCAACCTCGCGGGGGTGGGTGGATACGCAGTATTTT CASSSTSRGWVDTQYF
few TRBJ2-1 TRBV13 NA TGTGCCAGCAGTTCCCAGGGCTACAATGAGCAGTTCTTC CASSSQGYNEQFF
NA TRBJ2-1 TRBV5-4 NA TGTGCCCCGAGGAGGGTAGATCATCCTTACAATGAGCAGTTCTTC CAPRRVDHPYNEQFF
NA TRBJ1-2 TRBV2 TRBD1 TGTGCCAGCAGTCCGGACAGGCCCCAACTATCTTATGGCTACACCTTC CASSPDRPQLSYGYTF
few TRBJ2-7 TRBV7-3 NA TGTGCCAGCAGCCCTGGGGGGTCAAACGGAGTCTACGAGCAGTACTTC CASSPGGSNGVYEQYF